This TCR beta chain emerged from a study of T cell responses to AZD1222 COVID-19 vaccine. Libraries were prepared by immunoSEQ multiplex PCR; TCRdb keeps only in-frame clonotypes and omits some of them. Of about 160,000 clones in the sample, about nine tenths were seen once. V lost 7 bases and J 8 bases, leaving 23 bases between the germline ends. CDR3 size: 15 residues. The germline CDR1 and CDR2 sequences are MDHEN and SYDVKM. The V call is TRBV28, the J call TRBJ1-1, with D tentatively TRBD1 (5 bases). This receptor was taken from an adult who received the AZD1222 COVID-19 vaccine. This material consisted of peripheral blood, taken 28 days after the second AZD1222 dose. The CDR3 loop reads CASNPLAAGRAEAFF. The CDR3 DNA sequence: TGTGCCAGCAATCCCCTGGCGGCAGGGAGGGCGGAAGCTTTCTTT.